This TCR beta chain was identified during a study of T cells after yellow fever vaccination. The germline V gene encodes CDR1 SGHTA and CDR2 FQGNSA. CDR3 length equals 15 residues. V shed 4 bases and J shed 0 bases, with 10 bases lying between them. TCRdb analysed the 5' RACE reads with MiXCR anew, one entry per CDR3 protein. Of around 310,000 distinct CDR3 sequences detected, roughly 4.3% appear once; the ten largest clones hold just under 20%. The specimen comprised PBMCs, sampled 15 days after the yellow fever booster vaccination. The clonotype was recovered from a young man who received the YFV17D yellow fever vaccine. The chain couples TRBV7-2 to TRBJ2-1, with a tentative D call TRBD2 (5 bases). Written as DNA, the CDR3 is TGTGCCAGCAGCTCTCCCCGGGGCTCCTACAATGAGCAGTTCTTC. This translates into CASSSPRGSYNEQFF. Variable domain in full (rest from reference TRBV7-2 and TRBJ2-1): GAGVSQSPSNKVTEKGKDVELRCDPISGHTALYWYRQSLGQGLEFLIYFQGNSAPDKSGLPSDRFSAERTGGSVSTLTIQRTQQEDSAVYLCASSSPRGSYNEQFFGPGTRLTVL.